This entry features one T cell receptor beta chain sequence. It has no known antigen specificity. The record has no base qualities; no much larger clone is one base away. The method was the immunoSEQ multiplex PCR assay. A mixture of 60 forward primers for TCR Vbeta segments and 13 reverse primers for TCR Jbeta segments was used in the multiplex PCR. Amplification of the CDR3 region of rearranged TCR beta genes was performed with a multiplex PCR assay on genomic DNA. On the Illumina HiSeq System, the amplified TCR beta libraries were sequenced as 87-base-pair reads. The original methods were these. A later analysis counted tens of millions of unique TCR beta chains across the 640 or so repertoires, and 10 million to 12 million of these chains were shared by at least two donors. A nearest-neighbor algorithm error-corrected the raw reads and collapsed the reads into unique sequences, merging closely related sequences to remove PCR and sequencing errors. To assign V, D and J gene segments, CDR3 sequences were aligned to IMGT reference sequences. Each retained sequence needed at least a six-nucleotide match to both a V gene segment and a J gene segment. A rearrangement was called productive if the CDR3 had no stop codons and remained in frame with V and J, and every other rearrangement was called non-productive. CDR3 was defined by IMGT convention, running from the second conserved V-encoded cysteine to the conserved J-encoded phenylalanine. Sequences without an unambiguous match to a single V gene segment were excluded from the earlier analysis of about 640 of the donors. In an earlier analysis of a few hundred of the donors, V segments were called functional above 56.7% productive rearrangements and were called segregating when the between-donor standard deviation exceeded 5%. To diagnose cytomegalovirus status from the catalog of TCR beta chain sequences, a statistical classification framework was built. In a later analysis, V and J genes were assigned by comparing TCR nucleotide sequences against IMGT/GENE-DB human TR gene sequences. The TCRdist pipeline was used in a later analysis to assign CDR3 sequences and most-parsimonious VDJ recombination scenarios. In a later analysis, each TCR beta chain was defined by its CDR3 amino acid sequence together with its V-gene family, and reads without a unique V-gene family were excluded. In a later analysis, fewer than 650 highly shared, low-generation-probability nucleotide sequences were removed to address suspected cross-contamination and a sequencing artifact. A later analysis calculated a clonal expansion index for each public chain from normalized within-repertoire ranks of inferred template counts. In a later analysis, generation probabilities were computed using a VDJ recombination model fitted to out-of-frame rearrangements, and the results were checked against IGoR. In a later analysis, hypergeometric tests were used to score TCR-TCR, TCR-HLA and TCR-CMV co-occurrence, with a repertoire-size bias correction applied to TCR pairs. A later analysis estimated false discovery rates by permuting HLA or CMV assignments 20 times. In a later analysis, co-occurring TCRs were grouped using DBSCAN, with TCRdist sequence similarity added in when clustering inside HLA-allele-positive subsets. Repertoires with fewer than 30,000 or more than 120,000 public chains were left out of co-occurrence clustering, as were about 5 repertoires with anomalous nucleotide sharing. This is the immuneACCESS table as TCRdb keeps it, with only in-frame sequences that have V and J called. A part of the clones is gone; compared with another copy, unresolved V genes explain less than half, and the rest is unexplained. Clone size and the V and J calls come from that table; the DNA yielded D and trimming. The sample profile shows about 95,000 clones; 82% of them were found once. The top ten hold roughly 3.5% of the sample.

This sample is drawn from a study of cytomegalovirus exposure and HLA in healthy donors (dated by TCRdb to about 2017). Some background on the complete study: In an earlier analysis of under 600 of the donors, roughly 300 Gb of sequence data and about 110 million unique TCR beta sequences from 150 million to 200 million T cells were reported. Roughly 310 gigabases of sequencing data and approximately 85 million unique TCR sequences were included in an early release covering 550 to 800 HLA-typed donors. Of the roughly 400 genotyped donors, approximately 83% fell in the genetic ancestry cluster associated with self-reported Caucasian donors. The study was designed to test whether signatures of past pathogen exposure could be identified by cataloging public T cell receptors. Using immunosequencing, the study profiled T cell repertoires from 666 subjects and related those repertoires to cytomegalovirus serostatus. Along with the roughly 710-subject first cohort, a separate validation cohort of around 110 different subjects was used. To predict cytomegalovirus infection status, the study brought together high-throughput TCR immunosequencing, statistical association of individual TCRs with disease status, and machine learning. A later analysis re-analyzed previously published TCR beta repertoires from 666 donors and added high-resolution HLA genotyping to study TCR occurrence patterns. Rather than drawing on any new phenotypic data, the later analysis identified candidate immune exposures from TCR beta sequences and the way those sequences occurred across donors. To decide whether each TCR beta V gene segment behaved as functional or pseudogenic, an earlier analysis of approximately 620 of the donors relied on high-throughput TCR beta sequencing. Alongside the repertoire data, information on donor age, sex, ethnicity and CMV serostatus was compiled. A later genetic analysis took genome-wide SNP genotypes for about three fifths of the roughly 670 donors and used that subset as a discovery cohort. Every discovery cohort repertoire had been produced on one sequencing platform. Both class I and class II loci were covered by HLA typing, at four-digit resolution. Typing coverage varied by locus: roughly 620-640 donors for A, B, C, DRB1 and DQB1; approximately 500 for DQA1; about 590 for DPA1; roughly 470 for DPB1. Because of strong linkage in the cohort, roughly five DR-DQ haplotypes were treated as single units for association and clustering. On average, about 240,000 unique TCR beta nucleotide sequences were sequenced per donor among 398 genotyped donors of the cohort, with roughly 18% of those sequences being non-productive.

The cohort consisted of more than 650 healthy bone marrow donors. At the time of sampling, every cohort member was nominally healthy, though immune exposures that went unrecorded were likely present. The donor was CMV seropositive and belonged to the group of 270 or so seropositive cohort members. Each donor provided a peripheral blood sample, and peripheral blood mononuclear cells were used for TCR beta sequencing. Genomic DNA extraction from the blood cell samples was performed with the Qiagen DNeasy Blood Extraction Kit. The paper as a whole reports these results and caveats: While some public TCRs were present in many individuals, most TCR sequences turned up only very rarely across donors. In a later analysis, most CMV-associated TCR beta chains were found to appear HLA-restricted, with HLA associations seemingly driven largely by CMV exposure. Assigning TCR associations to individual alleles was difficult when HLA alleles, especially DR and DQ, strongly co-occurred. In an earlier analysis of some 500 of the donors, most TCR beta V segments were observed in productive rearrangements about 87% or about 30% of the time, broadly matching IMGT annotations. Some IMGT-functional V segments, including TRBV6-2 and TRBV6-3, could not be told apart with the 87-base-pair reads, so those segments were excluded. About 15 rarely observed V segments, including chromosome 9 orphons, were excluded from the earlier analysis of several hundred of the donors because counts were too low. HLA typing was unavailable for some donors at each locus, so association tests used only the typed subset. Correlated functional status among segregating V segments might reflect linkage disequilibrium, but an unknown experimental factor could not be ruled out. This cohort had only TCR beta chains sequenced, and the lack of alpha or paired-chain data limited which features could be detected. In a later analysis, several top co-occurrence clusters were reported to appear linked to parvovirus B19, influenza, CMV and Epstein-Barr virus. A further reported finding was that TCR beta sequences accurately predicted the HLA-A and HLA-B alleles for most subjects in the first cohort. In a later genetic analysis, fewer N-insertions in productive TCRs were reported among donors in an Asian-associated ancestry cluster than the roughly 700-donor mean. The classifier was reported to diagnose cytomegalovirus status with high specificity and sensitivity in both the original cohort and the validation cohort. In vitro tests confirmed that three of the cytomegalovirus-associated TCR beta chains recognize cytomegalovirus antigens. According to a later analysis, TCR association rates differed among HLA loci, with DRB1 alleles showing the most associated TCRs and HLA-C alleles showing the fewest. In a later genetic analysis, a missense DCLRE1C variant was associated with V-gene and J-gene trimming of TCR beta chains, and the association was replicated in an independent cohort. According to the authors, the approach could potentially be generalized to other disease states and immunological phenotypes. A group of highly shared sequence variants was considered likely to be a technical artifact of the sequencing pipeline. The only immune exposure information available for the cohort was CMV serostatus. In a later analysis, HLA-associated TCR beta chains were found to be more clonally expanded and to have lower generation probabilities than equally common non-associated chains. At a false discovery rate of 0.05, a later analysis linked about 17,000 TCR beta sequences to specific HLA alleles. Roughly uniform sequencing depth across donors was assumed in presence/absence analyses, although this assumption may not hold. The study listed approximately 150 TCR beta chains as associated with cytomegalovirus.

Counted from cysteine to phenylalanine, this CDR3 has 16 amino acids. Kept here is only the CDR3 DNA, which spans 48 bases and is read in frame from base 1. At the junction V is shortened by 2 bases and J by 4 bases, with 15 bases in between. CDR1 ENHRY and CDR2 SYGVKD are derived from the germline V gene. Sequencing input: PBMCs. The source of this sequence is a young man in good health and CMV-seropositive. The receptor chain draws on TRBV10-3 and TRBJ1-5, and TRBD1 may be the D gene, going by 5 matching bases. The base sequence is TGTGCCATCAGTGAGGATCCCAGGGTGTGGAATCAGCCCCAGCATTTT. The translation is CAISEDPRVWNQPQHF.